What follows is one TCR beta chain and its context. CDR1 and CDR2 (germline): SGDLS, YYNGEE. V lost 0 bases to trimming and J lost 2 bases, with 13 bases between them. The CDR3 spans 16 residues. The repertoire was sequenced with immunoSEQ multiplex PCR; TCRdb's copy has only in-frame clones and lacks some. This table has under 60,000 clones, more than 70% appearing once. These data come from a study of blood T cell repertoires in COVID-19. Material for sequencing was peripheral blood. The receptor was derived from a human donor in a cohort sampled during active COVID-19. The chain is built from TRBV9 and TRBJ2-3, with a tentative D call TRBD2 (6 bases). Here the CDR3 reads CASSVGLGLATDTQYF. DNA for the CDR3: TGTGCCAGCAGCGTAGGACTAGGCCTAGCCACAGATACGCAGTATTTT.